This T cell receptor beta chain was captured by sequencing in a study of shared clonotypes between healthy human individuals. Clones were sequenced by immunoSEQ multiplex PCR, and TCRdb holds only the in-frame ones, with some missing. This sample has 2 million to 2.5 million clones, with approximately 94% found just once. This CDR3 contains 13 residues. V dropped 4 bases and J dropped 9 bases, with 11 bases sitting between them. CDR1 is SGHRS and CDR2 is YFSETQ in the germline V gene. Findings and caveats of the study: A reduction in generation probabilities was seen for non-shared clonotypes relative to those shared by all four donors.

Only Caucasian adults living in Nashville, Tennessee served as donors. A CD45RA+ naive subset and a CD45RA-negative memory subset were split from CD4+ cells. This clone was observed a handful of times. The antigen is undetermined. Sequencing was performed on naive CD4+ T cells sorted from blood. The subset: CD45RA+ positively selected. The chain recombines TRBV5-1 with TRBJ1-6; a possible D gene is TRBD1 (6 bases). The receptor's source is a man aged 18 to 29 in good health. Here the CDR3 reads CASSAGGGSPLHF. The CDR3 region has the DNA TGCGCCAGCAGCGCGGGAGGGGGTTCACCCCTCCACTTT.